These 17 T cell receptor beta chains originate from one sample sequenced in a study of CD8+ T cells in alopecia areata. The sample's treatment: oral pan-JAK inhibitor, 5-10 mg twice daily. Investigators isolated RNA and reverse transcribed it into cDNA to act as the sequencing template. Clones were sequenced by immunoSEQ multiplex PCR, and TCRdb holds only the in-frame ones, with some missing. The sample lists about 210,000 clones; more than 45% were seen once. The sequences come from CD4+ T cells sorted from blood, collected at week 4, from a patient treated with tofacitinib. Source of these receptors: a human donor with alopecia areata.

The chain combines TRBV7-2 with TRBJ2-3; D remains ambiguous. V gave up 4 bases and J gave up 6 bases, with 11 bases separating them. Per germline, CDR1 SGHTA and CDR2 FQGNSA. This CDR3 region has 13 residues. The DNA for the CDR3 is TGTGCCAGCAGCTCAGATCGAGAGGATACGCAGTATTTT. It specifies CASSSDREDTQYF. The whole variable domain, remainder taken from reference TRBV7-2 and TRBJ2-3, is GAGVSQSPSNKVTEKGKDVELRCDPISGHTALYWYRQSLGQGLEFLIYFQGNSAPDKSGLPSDRFSAERTGGSVSTLTIQRTQQEDSAVYLCASSSDREDTQYFGPGTRLTVL.

This clone was observed a handful of times. V usage is TRBV5-4 and J usage is TRBJ2-1, with a possible D match to TRBD1 (8 bases). CDR3 length: 15 residues. Germline CDR1 reads SGHNT; CDR2 reads YYREEE (reference sequence). The ends were cut back, 4 bases at V and 6 bases at J, with 17 bases in the middle. The CDR3 loop is CASSPNGGTGNEQFF. The CDR3 nucleotides read TGTGCCAGCAGCCCAAACGGGGGGACAGGCAATGAGCAGTTCTTC.

The gene calls are TRBV25-1 and TRBJ2-3, with 10 nucleotides matching TRBD2. Trimming removed 7 bases from V and 5 bases from J; junction bases left unmatched: 9. The V gene's germline CDR1 is MGHDK and CDR2 SYGVNS. The CDR3 is made up of 15 amino acids. The CDR3 spells CASTRTSGLGDTQYF. DNA of the CDR3: TGTGCCAGCACCCGGACTAGCGGACTCGGAGATACGCAGTATTTT.

The chain has TRBV29-1 and TRBJ1-2; 7 nucleotides line up with TRBD1. This CDR3 is built from 12 residues. The germline CDR1 and CDR2 sequences are SQVTM and ANQGSEA. Trimming took 7 bases from V and 6 from J; bases not matched to a gene: 8. CDR3 protein: CSGQQGVDGYTF. The DNA of the CDR3 is TGCAGCGGCCAGCAGGGGGTTGATGGCTACACCTTC.

This chain connects TRBV5-1 to TRBJ2-3; D might be TRBD1 (5 bases). With 0 bases removed from V and 3 bases from J, the gap between germline ends came to 8 bases. This CDR3 is built from 14 residues. Germline V lookup: CDR1 SGHRS, CDR2 YFSETQ. CDR3 nucleotides: TGCGCCAGCAGCTTGGCCCAGGGAACAGATACGCAGTATTTT. Protein product: CASSLAQGTDTQYF.

The J gene is TRBJ2-7, the V gene TRBV10-3; D not certain. Germline V gene lookup returns CDR1 ENHRY and CDR2 SYGVKD. V was trimmed by 0 bases and J by 2 bases, leaving 11 bases between them. CDR3 length: 15 amino acids. The CDR3 region has the DNA TGTGCCATCAGTGAGTCGAAAGCTAAAACCTACGAGCAGTACTTC. Protein product: CAISESKAKTYEQYF.

This clone came up a few times. The chain combines TRBV7-2 with TRBJ2-7, with D tentatively TRBD2 (7 bases). Trimming shortened V by 1 base and J by 0 bases, and 13 bases separated the two germline ends. This CDR3 spans 16 amino acids. CDR1 is SGHTA and CDR2 is FQGNSA in the germline V gene. CDR3 in amino acids: CASSLVGGLSSYEQYF. The DNA of the CDR3 is TGTGCCAGCAGCTTAGTGGGGGGGCTAAGCTCCTACGAGCAGTACTTC. The full variable domain, rest sourced from reference TRBV7-2 and TRBJ2-7, is GAGVSQSPSNKVTEKGKDVELRCDPISGHTALYWYRQSLGQGLEFLIYFQGNSAPDKSGLPSDRFSAERTGGSVSTLTIQRTQQEDSAVYLCASSLVGGLSSYEQYFGPGTRLTVT.

This clone showed up just a few times. The V call is TRBV30, the J call TRBJ2-1, with 11 positions matching TRBD2. J lost 6 bases, V lost 3 bases, and 10 bases had no gene match. The CDR3 consists of 16 residues. Per germline, CDR1 GTSNPN and CDR2 SVGIG (reference sequence). CDR3 amino acids: CAWSGLAGGPGNEQFF. The CDR3 nucleotides are TGTGCCTGGAGCGGGCTAGCGGGGGGACCAGGCAATGAGCAGTTCTTC.

This chain connects TRBV29-1 to TRBJ2-1; the D gene is possibly TRBD2 (7 bases). CDR1 and CDR2 (germline): SQVTM, ANQGSEA. V was trimmed by 2 bases and J by 9 bases, leaving 20 bases between them. CDR3 length: 15 amino acids. The CDR3 here is CSVEPLDGGQVEQFF. The CDR3 bases are TGCAGCGTTGAACCCTTGGACGGGGGGCAGGTTGAGCAGTTCTTC.

The genes are TRBV29-1 and TRBJ1-1; a possible D gene is TRBD1 (6 bases). Trimming cost V 5 bases and J 1 base, with 8 bases left between them. The length of the CDR3 is 12 residues. Germline V gene data show CDR1 as SQVTM and CDR2 as ANQGSEA. The CDR3 region is CSVQGKNTEAFF. The DNA for the CDR3 is TGCAGCGTTCAGGGGAAGAACACTGAAGCTTTCTTT.

J is TRBJ1-1 and V is TRBV11-2; TRBD1 agrees at 9 bases. The ends lost 5 bases at V and 12 bases at J; junction bases unmatched: 10. This CDR3 is built from 13 residues. The germline CDR1 and CDR2 sequences are SGHAT and FQNNGV. CDR3: CASSAQRTGEPFF. The CDR3 DNA reads as TGTGCCAGCAGCGCCCAGAGGACAGGGGAACCTTTCTTT.

The chain carries TRBV6-5 and TRBJ2-1; 9 bases map to TRBD2. Germline-derived CDR1 and CDR2 are MNHEY and SVGAGI. This CDR3 is built from 14 residues. After removal of 6 bases from V and 9 bases from J, the junction contained 9 bases not matched to a gene. CDR3 sequence reads: CASRDPGTSSEQFF. The CDR3 nucleotides read TGTGCCAGCAGGGACCCCGGGACTAGCAGTGAGCAGTTCTTC.

Many counts were recorded for this clone. The chain carries TRBV11-2 and TRBJ1-2, with a possible D match to TRBD1 (5 bases). V lost 4 bases and J 5 bases, leaving 17 bases between the germline ends. Germline V gene sequence: CDR1 SGHAT, CDR2 FQNNGV. The CDR3 totals 15 residues. The DNA of the CDR3 is TGTGCCAGCAGCTCTGCGGGACGGACGACATATGGCTACACCTTC. Protein product: CASSSAGRTTYGYTF.

The chain carries TRBV30 and TRBJ1-5; no firm D call. Germline V gene lookup returns CDR1 GTSNPN and CDR2 SVGIG (reference sequence). This CDR3 contains 13 residues. Trimming removed 2 bases from V and 3 bases from J, with 8 bases in between. The CDR3 here is CAWSNTDNQPQHF. CDR3 sequence (DNA): TGTGCCTGGAGTAACACTGACAATCAGCCCCAGCATTTT.

The CDR3 DNA sequence: TGCAGCGTTGAGGCCCATGGCAGGGGGCCAGGTGGCTACACCTTC. It encodes CSVEAHGRGPGGYTF. The V gene is TRBV29-1, the J gene TRBJ1-2; 8 bases fit TRBD1. Looked up from germline, CDR1 is SQVTM and CDR2 is ANQGSEA. V gave up 3 bases and J gave up 7 bases; unmatched junction bases: 13. The length of the CDR3 is 15 residues. The variable domain in full, completed from reference TRBV29-1 and TRBJ1-2, reads SAVISQKPSRDICQRGTSLTIQCQVDSQVTMMFWYRQQPGQSLTLIATANQGSEATYESGFVIDKFPISRPNLTFSTLTVSNMSPEDSSIYLCSVEAHGRGPGGYTFGSGTRLTVV.

The V call is TRBV30, the J call TRBJ1-1; D call uncertain. CDR3 length: 12 residues. Germline CDR1 is GTSNPN and CDR2 is SVGIG (reference sequence). The germline V and J ends were trimmed by 1 base and 7 bases, with 10 bases remaining between them. CDR3 sequence: CAWSGYLNEAFF. The CDR3 DNA is TGTGCCTGGAGTGGCTACCTCAATGAAGCTTTCTTT.

The genes are TRBV5-1 and TRBJ2-3, with a possible D match to TRBD1 (5 bases). The CDR3 length is 13 residues. Germline loops: CDR1 SGHRS, CDR2 YFSETQ. Deletions cut 4 bases from V and 6 bases from J, with 12 bases between. Here the CDR3 reads CASSPGIEDTQYF. The CDR3 DNA sequence: TGCGCCAGCAGCCCAGGGATCGAGGATACGCAGTATTTT.